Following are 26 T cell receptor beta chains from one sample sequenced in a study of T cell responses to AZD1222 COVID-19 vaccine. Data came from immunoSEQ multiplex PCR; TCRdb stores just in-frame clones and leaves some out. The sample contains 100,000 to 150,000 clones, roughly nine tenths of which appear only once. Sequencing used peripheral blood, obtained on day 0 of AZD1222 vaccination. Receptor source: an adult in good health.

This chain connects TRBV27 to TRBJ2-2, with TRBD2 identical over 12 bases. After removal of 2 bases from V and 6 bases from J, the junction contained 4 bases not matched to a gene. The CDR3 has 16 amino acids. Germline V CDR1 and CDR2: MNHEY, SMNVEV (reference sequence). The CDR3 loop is CASSLKGLAGPGELFF. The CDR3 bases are TGTGCCAGCAGTTTAAAAGGACTAGCGGGGCCCGGGGAGCTGTTTTTT.

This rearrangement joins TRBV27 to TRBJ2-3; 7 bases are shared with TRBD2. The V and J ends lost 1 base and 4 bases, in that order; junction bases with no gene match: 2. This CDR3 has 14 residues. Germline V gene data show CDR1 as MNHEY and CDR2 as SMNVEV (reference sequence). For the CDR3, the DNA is TGTGCCAGCAGTTTATATGGGGGGGCAGATACGCAGTATTTT. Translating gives CASSLYGGADTQYF.

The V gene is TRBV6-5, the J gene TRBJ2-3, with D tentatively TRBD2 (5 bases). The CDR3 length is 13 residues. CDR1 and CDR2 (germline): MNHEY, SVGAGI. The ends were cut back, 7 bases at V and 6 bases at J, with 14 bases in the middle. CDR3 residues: CASKDSIGDTQYF. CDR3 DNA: TGTGCCAGCAAGGACTCGATCGGGGATACGCAGTATTTT.

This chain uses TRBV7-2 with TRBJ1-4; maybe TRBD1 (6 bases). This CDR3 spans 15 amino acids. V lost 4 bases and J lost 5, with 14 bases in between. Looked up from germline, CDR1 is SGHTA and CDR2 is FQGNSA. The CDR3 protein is CASSSRAGDNEKLFF. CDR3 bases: TGTGCCAGCAGCTCAAGGGCAGGGGACAATGAAAAACTGTTTTTT.

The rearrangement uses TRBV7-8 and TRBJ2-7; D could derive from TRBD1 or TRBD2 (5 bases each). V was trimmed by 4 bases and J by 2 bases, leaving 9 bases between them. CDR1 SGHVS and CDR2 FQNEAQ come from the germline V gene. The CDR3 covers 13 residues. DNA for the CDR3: TGTGCCAGCAGCTGGGACCGAGCCTACGAGCAGTACTTC. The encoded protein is CASSWDRAYEQYF.

CDR3 in amino acids: CATSGLATGHTGELFF. CDR3 nucleotides: TGTGCCACCAGTGGTCTCGCGACAGGGCACACCGGGGAGCTGTTTTTT. The gene calls are TRBV24-1 and TRBJ2-2, with TRBD1 matching over 7 bases. CDR3 length equals 16 residues. V was clipped by 5 bases and J by 3 bases; unmatched bases: 8. The germline gives CDR1 KGHDR, CDR2 SFDVKD.

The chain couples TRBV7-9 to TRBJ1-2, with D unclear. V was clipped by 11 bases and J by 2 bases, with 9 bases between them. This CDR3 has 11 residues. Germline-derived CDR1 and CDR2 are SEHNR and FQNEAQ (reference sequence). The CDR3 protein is CALASNYGYTF. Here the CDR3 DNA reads TGTGCCCTAGCCTCGAACTATGGCTACACCTTC.

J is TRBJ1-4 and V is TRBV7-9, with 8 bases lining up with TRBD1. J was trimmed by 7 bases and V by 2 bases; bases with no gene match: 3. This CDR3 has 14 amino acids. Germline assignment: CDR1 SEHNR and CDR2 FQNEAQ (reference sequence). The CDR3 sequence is CASSLLQGGEKLFF. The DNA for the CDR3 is TGTGCCAGCAGCTTACTACAGGGGGGTGAAAAACTGTTTTTT.

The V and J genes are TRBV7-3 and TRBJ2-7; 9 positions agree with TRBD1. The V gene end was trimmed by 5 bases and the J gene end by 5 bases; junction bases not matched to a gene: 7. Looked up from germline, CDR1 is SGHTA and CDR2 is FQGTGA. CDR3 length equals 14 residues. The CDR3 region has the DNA TGTGCCAGCAGCCGTACAGGGGGCGGCGACGAGCAGTACTTC. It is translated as CASSRTGGGDEQYF.

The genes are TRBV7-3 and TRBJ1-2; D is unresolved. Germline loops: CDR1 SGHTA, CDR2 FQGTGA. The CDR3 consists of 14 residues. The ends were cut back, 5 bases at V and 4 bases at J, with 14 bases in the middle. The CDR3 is CASSPDAGSYGYTF. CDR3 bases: TGTGCCAGCAGCCCCGATGCGGGGAGCTATGGCTACACCTTC.

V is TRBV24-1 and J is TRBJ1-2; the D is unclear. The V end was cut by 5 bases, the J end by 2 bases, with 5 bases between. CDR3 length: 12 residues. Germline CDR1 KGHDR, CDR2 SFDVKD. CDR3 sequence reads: CATSGENYGYTF. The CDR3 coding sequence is TGTGCCACCAGTGGAGAGAACTATGGCTACACCTTC.

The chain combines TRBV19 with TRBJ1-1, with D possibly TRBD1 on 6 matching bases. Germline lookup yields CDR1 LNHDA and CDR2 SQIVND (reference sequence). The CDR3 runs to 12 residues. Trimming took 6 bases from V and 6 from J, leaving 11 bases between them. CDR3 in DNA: TGTGCCAGTAGAATACAGGGAGCTGAAGCTTTCTTT. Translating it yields CASRIQGAEAFF.

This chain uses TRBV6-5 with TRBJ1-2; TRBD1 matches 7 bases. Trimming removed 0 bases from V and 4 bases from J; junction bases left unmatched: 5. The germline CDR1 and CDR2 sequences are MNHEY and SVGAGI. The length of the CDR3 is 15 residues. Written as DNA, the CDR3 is TGTGCCAGCAGTTACTCGGGCAGGGGGACCTATGGCTACACCTTC. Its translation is CASSYSGRGTYGYTF.

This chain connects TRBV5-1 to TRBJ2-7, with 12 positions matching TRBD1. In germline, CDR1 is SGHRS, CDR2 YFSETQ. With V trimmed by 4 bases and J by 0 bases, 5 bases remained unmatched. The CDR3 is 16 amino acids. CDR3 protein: CASSRGTGGPSYEQYF. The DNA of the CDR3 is TGCGCCAGCAGCCGAGGGACAGGGGGCCCCTCCTACGAGCAGTACTTC.

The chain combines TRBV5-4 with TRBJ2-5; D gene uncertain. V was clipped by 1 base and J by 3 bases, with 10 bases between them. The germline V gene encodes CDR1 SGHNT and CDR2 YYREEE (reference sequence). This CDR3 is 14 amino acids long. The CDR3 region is CASSLWHTKETQYF. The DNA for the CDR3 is TGTGCCAGCAGCTTGTGGCACACTAAAGAGACCCAGTACTTC.

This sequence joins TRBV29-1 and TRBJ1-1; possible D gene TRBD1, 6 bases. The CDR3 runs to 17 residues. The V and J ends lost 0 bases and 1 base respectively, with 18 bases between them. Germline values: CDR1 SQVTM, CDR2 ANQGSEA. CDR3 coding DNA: TGCAGCGTTGAAGATTTAGAGGGGGATTCGACGAACACTGAAGCTTTCTTT. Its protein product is CSVEDLEGDSTNTEAFF.

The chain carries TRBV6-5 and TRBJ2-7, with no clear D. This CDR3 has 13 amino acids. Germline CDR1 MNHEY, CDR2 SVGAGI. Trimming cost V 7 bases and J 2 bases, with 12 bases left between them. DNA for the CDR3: TGTGCCAGCAAAACGGTGGGCCCCTACGAGCAGTACTTC. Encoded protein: CASKTVGPYEQYF.

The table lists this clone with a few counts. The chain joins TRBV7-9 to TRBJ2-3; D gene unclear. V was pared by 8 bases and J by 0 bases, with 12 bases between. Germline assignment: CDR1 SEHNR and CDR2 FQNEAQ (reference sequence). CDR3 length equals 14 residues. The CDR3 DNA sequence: TGTGCCAGCCAGTACCAACTTAGCACAGATACGCAGTATTTT. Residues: CASQYQLSTDTQYF.

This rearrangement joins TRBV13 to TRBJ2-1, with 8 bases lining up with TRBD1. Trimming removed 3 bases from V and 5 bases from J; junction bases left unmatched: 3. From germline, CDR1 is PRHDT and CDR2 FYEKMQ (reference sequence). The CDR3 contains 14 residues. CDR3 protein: CASSFPGQDNEQFF. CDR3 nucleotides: TGTGCCAGCAGCTTCCCGGGACAGGACAATGAGCAGTTCTTC.

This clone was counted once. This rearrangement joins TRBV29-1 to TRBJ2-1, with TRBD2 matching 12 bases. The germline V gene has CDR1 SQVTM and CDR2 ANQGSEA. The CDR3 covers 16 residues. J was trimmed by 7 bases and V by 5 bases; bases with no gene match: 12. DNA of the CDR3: TGCAGCGTTCCAACCACTAGCGGGAGGACGGGTAATGAGCAGTTCTTC. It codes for CSVPTTSGRTGNEQFF.

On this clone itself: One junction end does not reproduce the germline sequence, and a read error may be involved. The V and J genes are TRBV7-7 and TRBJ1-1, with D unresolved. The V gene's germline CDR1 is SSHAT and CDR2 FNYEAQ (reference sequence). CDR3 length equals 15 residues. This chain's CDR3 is CASSPDASLNTEAFF. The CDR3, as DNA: TGTGCTAGCAGCCCCGACGCCAGTCTGAACACTGAAGCTTTCTTT. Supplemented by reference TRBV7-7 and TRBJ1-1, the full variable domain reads GAGVSQSPRYKVTKRGQDVTLRCDPISSHATLYWYQQALGQGPEFLTYFNYEAQPDKSGLPSDRFSAERPEGSISTLTIQRTEQRDSAMYRCASSPDASLNTEAFFGQGTRLTVV.

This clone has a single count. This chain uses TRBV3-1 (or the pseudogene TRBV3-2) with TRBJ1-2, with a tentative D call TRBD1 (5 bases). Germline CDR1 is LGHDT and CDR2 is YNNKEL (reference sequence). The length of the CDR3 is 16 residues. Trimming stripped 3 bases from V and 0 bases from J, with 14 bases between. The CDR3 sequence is CASSHLGRGANYGYTF. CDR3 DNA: TGTGCCAGCAGCCATCTTGGGAGGGGAGCTAACTATGGCTACACCTTC.

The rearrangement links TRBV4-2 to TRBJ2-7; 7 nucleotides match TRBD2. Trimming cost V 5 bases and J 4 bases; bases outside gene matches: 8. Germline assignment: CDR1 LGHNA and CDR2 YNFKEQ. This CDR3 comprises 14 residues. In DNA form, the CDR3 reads TGTGCCAGCAGCGCCACACTAGCGATATACGAGCAGTACTTC. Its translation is CASSATLAIYEQYF.

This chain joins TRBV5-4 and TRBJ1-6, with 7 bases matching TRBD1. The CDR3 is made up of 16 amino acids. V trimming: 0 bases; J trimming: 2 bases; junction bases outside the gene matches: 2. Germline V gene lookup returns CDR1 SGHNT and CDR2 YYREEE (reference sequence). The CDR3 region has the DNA TGTGCCAGCAGCTTGGCAGGGGGGACCTATAATTCACCCCTCCACTTT. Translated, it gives CASSLAGGTYNSPLHF.

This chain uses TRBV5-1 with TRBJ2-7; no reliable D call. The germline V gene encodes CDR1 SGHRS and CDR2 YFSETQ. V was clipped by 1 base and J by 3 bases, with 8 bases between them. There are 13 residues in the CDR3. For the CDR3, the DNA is TGCGCCAGCAGCTTGAAAACCTTCTACGAGCAGTACTTC. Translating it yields CASSLKTFYEQYF.

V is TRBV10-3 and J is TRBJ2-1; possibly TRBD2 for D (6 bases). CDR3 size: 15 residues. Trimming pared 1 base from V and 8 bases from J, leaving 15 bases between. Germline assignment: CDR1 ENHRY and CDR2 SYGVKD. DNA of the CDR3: TGTGCCATCAGTGAGTATCGGGAGACGAGGGATGAGCAGTTCTTC. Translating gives CAISEYRETRDEQFF.